Below, 13 T cell receptor beta chains from the same sample are listed, as sequenced in a study of OX40 agonist ivuxolimab in advanced cancers. Repertoires were generated with immunoSEQ multiplex PCR, while TCRdb's copy carries only in-frame clones and drops some. Of over 60,000 clones in the sample, 85% were seen once. Specimen: CD4+ or CD8+ T cells sorted from blood, collected in a trial of the OX40 agonist ivuxolimab. These receptors came from an adult with an advanced solid tumor such as melanoma, head and neck, liver or kidney cancer.

The gene calls are TRBV11-3 and TRBJ2-2, with 7 bases identical to TRBD2. The CDR3 length is 14 residues. J gave up 5 bases and V 3 bases, and 3 bases lay outside the gene matches. Germline assignment: CDR1 SGHNT and CDR2 YENEEA. The CDR3 reads CASSLGGLTGELFF. CDR3 bases: TGTGCCAGCAGCTTGGGAGGGCTTACCGGGGAGCTGTTTTTT.

V usage is TRBV5-5 and J usage is TRBJ2-4; 7 nucleotides line up with TRBD1. J was trimmed by 7 bases and V by 4 bases; bases with no gene match: 5. The CDR3 spans 13 residues. Per the germline V gene, CDR1 is SGHKS and CDR2 is YYEKEE (reference sequence). CDR3 protein: CASSQGTANIQYF. The CDR3 DNA reads as TGTGCCAGCAGCCAGGGGACAGCTAACATTCAGTACTTC. Together with reference TRBV5-5 and TRBJ2-4, the CDR3 gives the full variable domain: DAGVTQSPTHLIKTRGQQVTLRCSPISGHKSVSWYQQVLGQGPQFIFQYYEKEERGRGNFPDRFSARQFPNYSSELNVNALLLGDSALYLCASSQGTANIQYFGAGTRLSVL.

V is TRBV5-1 and J is TRBJ2-7, with D possibly TRBD1 on 6 matching bases. The CDR3 contains 14 residues. Trimming removed 3 bases from V and 3 bases from J, with 13 bases in between. Germline CDR1 reads SGHRS; CDR2 reads YFSETQ. The DNA of the CDR3 is TGCGCCAGCAGCTGGACCGGGACACACTACGAGCAGTACTTC. Amino acid sequence: CASSWTGTHYEQYF.

The V call is TRBV5-1, the J call TRBJ1-1, with D possibly TRBD1 on 5 matching bases. The ends were cut back, 6 bases at V and 3 bases at J, with 6 bases in the middle. The CDR3 loop spans 11 amino acids. Looked up from germline, CDR1 is SGHRS and CDR2 is YFSETQ. CDR3 loop: CASTGHTEAFF. The CDR3 region has the DNA TGCGCCAGCACGGGGCACACTGAAGCTTTCTTT.

The chain uses TRBV5-4 and TRBJ1-6; D unresolved. CDR1 and CDR2 from the germline V gene are SGHNT and YYREEE (reference sequence). The germline V and J ends were trimmed by 4 bases and 7 bases, with 12 bases remaining between them. The CDR3 sequence is 14 residues long. The CDR3 reads CASSAGIGNSPLHF. CDR3 coding DNA: TGTGCCAGCAGCGCGGGGATAGGGAATTCACCCCTCCACTTT.

Remarks on this clone: Relative to the germline gene, one junction end is altered; a read error may explain this. V gene TRBV20-1 combines with J gene TRBJ2-3; D remains ambiguous. CDR1 and CDR2 (germline): DFQATT, SNEGSKA (reference sequence). The CDR3 contains 11 residues. Here the CDR3 reads CAVGSTDTQYF. As DNA, the CDR3 is TGTGCCGTTGGTAGCACAGATACGCAGTATTTT.

The chain links TRBV28 to TRBJ2-2, with unresolved D. Germline CDR1 reads MDHEN; CDR2 reads SYDVKM. Trimming took off 8 bases at V and 9 bases at J, with 7 bases between the two ends. The CDR3 length is 10 residues. The CDR3 protein is CASGRWELFF. The CDR3 DNA follows: TGTGCCAGCGGGCGGTGGGAGCTGTTTTTT.

This clone appeared a single time. The chain joins TRBV28 to TRBJ1-1; D is undetermined. Germline assignment: CDR1 MDHEN and CDR2 SYDVKM. The length of the CDR3 is 12 residues. V shed 6 bases and J shed 3 bases, with 8 bases lying between them. Here the CDR3 DNA reads TGTGCCAGCAGACCTAAATACACTGAAGCTTTCTTT. It encodes CASRPKYTEAFF.

This chain links TRBV10-3 with TRBJ2-3; 11 bases match TRBD2. Trimming removed 9 bases from V and 4 bases from J; junction bases left unmatched: 12. CDR1 and CDR2 (germline): ENHRY, SYGVKD. This CDR3 is 16 amino acids long. The CDR3 here is CAMQRGTSGASDTQYF. Written as DNA, the CDR3 is TGTGCCATGCAAAGGGGGACTAGCGGAGCGTCAGATACGCAGTATTTT.

The CDR3 is CAWMNTGELFF. In DNA, the CDR3 is TGTGCCTGGATGAACACCGGGGAGCTGTTTTTT. V is TRBV30 and J is TRBJ2-2; D remains unclear. Germline V CDR1 and CDR2: GTSNPN, SVGIG (reference sequence). This CDR3 comprises 11 residues. Trimming removed 4 bases from V and 1 base from J, with 1 base in between.

This rearrangement joins TRBV11-3 to TRBJ2-1, with 7 bases lining up with TRBD1. V dropped 5 bases and J dropped 4; count of bases not matched to a gene: 5. Looked up from germline, CDR1 is SGHNT and CDR2 is YENEEA. This CDR3 contains 14 residues. The CDR3 is CASSPRDSYNEQFF. In nucleotides, the CDR3 is TGTGCCAGCAGCCCCCGGGACAGTTACAATGAGCAGTTCTTC.

The chain carries TRBV27 and TRBJ2-1, with 7 bases that match TRBD2. V dropped 4 bases and J dropped 9; count of bases not matched to a gene: 15. Germline V gene data show CDR1 as MNHEY and CDR2 as SMNVEV (reference sequence). This CDR3 has 16 residues. The CDR3 region is CASSSDRDYLGSEQFF. Written as DNA, the CDR3 is TGTGCCAGCAGTTCGGACCGGGACTACCTCGGAAGTGAGCAGTTCTTC.

The chain is built from TRBV11-3 and TRBJ2-5; 10 bases are shared with TRBD1. The CDR3 loop spans 16 amino acids. CDR1 SGHNT and CDR2 YENEEA come from the germline V gene. Trimming at V came to 5 bases and at J to 4 bases, leaving 10 bases not matched to a gene. This chain's CDR3 is CASSPLGQGGGETQYF. CDR3 DNA: TGTGCCAGCAGCCCCCTCGGACAGGGGGGGGGAGAGACCCAGTACTTC.